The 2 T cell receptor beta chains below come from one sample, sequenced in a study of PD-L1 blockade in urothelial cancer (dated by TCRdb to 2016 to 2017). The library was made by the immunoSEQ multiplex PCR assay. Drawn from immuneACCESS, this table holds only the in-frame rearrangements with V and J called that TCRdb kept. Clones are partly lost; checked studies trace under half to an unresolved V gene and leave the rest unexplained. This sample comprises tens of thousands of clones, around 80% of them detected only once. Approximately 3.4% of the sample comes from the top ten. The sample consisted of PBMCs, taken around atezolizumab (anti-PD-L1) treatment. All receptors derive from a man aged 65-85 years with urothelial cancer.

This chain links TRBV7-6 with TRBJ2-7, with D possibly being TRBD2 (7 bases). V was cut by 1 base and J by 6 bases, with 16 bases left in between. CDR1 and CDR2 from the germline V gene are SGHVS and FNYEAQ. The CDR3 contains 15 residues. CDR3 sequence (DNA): TGTGCCAGCAGCTTAGTCATGGGGAGGGGGGTCGAGCAGTACTTC. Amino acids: CASSLVMGRGVEQYF.

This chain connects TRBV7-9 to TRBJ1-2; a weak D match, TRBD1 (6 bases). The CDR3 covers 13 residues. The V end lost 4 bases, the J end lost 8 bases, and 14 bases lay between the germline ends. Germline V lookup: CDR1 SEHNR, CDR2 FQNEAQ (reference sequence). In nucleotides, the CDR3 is TGTGCCAGCAGCTCAAGCGGTGGGGGCGGCTACACCTTC. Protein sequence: CASSSSGGGGYTF. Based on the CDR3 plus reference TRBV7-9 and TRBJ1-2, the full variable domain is DTGVSQNPRHKITKRGQNVTFRCDPISEHNRLYWYRQTLGQGPEFLTYFQNEAQLEKSRLLSDRFSAERPKGSFSTLEIQRTEQGDSAMYLCASSSSGGGGYTFGSGTRLTVV.